This T cell receptor beta chain was identified during a study of cytomegalovirus exposure and HLA in healthy donors. PCR primers comprised 60 Vbeta and 13 Jbeta primers. Using immunoSEQ multiplex PCR, the repertoire was profiled, and TCRdb retains in-frame clones only, with some absent. The sample shows approximately 140,000 clones, nearly 85% of them seen only once. This clone was seen only a few times. The origin of this receptor is a boy younger than 18 in good health and CMV-seronegative. Source material: PBMCs.

The CDR3 DNA follows: TGTGCCAGCAGTTACGCCGGTCTCGAGGACACTGAAGCTTTCTTT. It codes for CASSYAGLEDTEAFF. This chain uses TRBV6-6 with TRBJ1-1; no clear D gene. V dropped 2 bases and J dropped 3 bases, with 13 bases sitting between them. CDR3 length: 15 amino acids. Germline loops: CDR1 MNHNY, CDR2 SVGAGI (reference sequence).